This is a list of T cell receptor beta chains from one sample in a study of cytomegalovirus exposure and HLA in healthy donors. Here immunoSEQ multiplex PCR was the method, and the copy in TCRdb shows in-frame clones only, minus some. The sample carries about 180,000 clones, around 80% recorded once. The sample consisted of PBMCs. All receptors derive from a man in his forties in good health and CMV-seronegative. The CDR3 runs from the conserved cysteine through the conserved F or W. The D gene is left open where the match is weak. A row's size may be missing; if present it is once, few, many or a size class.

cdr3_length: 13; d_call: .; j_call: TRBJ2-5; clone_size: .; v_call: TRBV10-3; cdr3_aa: CAISEFRQETQYF; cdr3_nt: TGTGCCATCAGTGAGTTCAGGCAAGAGACCCAGTACTTC
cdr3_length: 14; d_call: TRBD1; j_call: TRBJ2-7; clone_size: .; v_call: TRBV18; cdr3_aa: CASSPGTGPYEQYF; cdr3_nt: TGTGCCAGCTCACCCGGGACAGGCCCCTACGAGCAGTACTTC
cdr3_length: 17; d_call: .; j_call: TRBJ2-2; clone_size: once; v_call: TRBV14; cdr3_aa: CASSQVGSPTFTGELFF; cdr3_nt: TGTGCCAGCAGCCAGGTCGGGTCCCCAACCTTCACCGGGGAGCTGTTTTTT
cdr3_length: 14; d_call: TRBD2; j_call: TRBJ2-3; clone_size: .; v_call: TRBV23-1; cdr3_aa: CASLAGGPTDTQYF; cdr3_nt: TGCGCCAGCCTAGCGGGGGGTCCCACAGATACGCAGTATTTT
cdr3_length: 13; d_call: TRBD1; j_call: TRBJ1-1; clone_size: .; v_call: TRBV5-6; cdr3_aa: CASTGQGSSEAFF; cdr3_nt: TGTGCCAGCACCGGACAGGGAAGTTCTGAAGCTTTCTTT
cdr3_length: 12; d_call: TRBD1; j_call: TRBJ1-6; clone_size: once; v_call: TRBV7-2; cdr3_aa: CASSQYQGQVLF; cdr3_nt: TGTGCCAGCAGCCAGTACCAGGGACAGGTCCTTTTT
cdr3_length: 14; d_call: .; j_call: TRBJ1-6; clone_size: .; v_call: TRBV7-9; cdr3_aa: CASSKDRMSSPLHF; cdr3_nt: TGTGCCAGCAGCAAAGACAGGATGAGTTCACCCCTCCACTTT
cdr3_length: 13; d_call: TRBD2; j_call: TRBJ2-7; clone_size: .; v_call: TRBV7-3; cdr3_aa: CASSSRTSDEQYF; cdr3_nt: TGTGCCAGCAGCTCGCGGACTAGCGACGAGCAGTACTTC
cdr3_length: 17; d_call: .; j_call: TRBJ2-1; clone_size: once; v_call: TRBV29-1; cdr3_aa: CSVEDLVGGAPPYEQFF; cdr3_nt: TGCAGCGTTGAAGATTTGGTTGGGGGGGCGCCTCCCTATGAGCAGTTCTTC
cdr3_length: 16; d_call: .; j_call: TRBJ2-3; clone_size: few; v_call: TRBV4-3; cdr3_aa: CASSQDERGGTDTQYF; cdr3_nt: TGCGCCAGCAGCCAAGACGAGCGTGGAGGCACAGATACGCAGTATTTT
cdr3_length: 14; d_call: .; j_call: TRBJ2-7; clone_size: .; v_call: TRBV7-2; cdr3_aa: CASSFSAGVYEQYF; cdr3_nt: TGTGCCAGCAGCTTCTCGGCGGGCGTGTACGAGCAGTACTTC
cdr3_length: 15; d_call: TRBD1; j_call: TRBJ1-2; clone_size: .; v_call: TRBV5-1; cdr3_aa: CASSAGNRGSYGYTF; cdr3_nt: TGCGCCAGCAGCGCCGGCAACAGGGGCAGTTATGGCTACACCTTC
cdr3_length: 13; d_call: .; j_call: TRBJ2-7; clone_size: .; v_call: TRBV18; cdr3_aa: CASSQESSYEQYF; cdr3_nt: TGTGCCAGCTCACAGGAGAGCTCCTACGAGCAGTACTTC
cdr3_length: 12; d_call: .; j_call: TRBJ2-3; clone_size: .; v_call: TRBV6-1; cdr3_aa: CASEDDSDTQYF; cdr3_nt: TGTGCCAGCGAGGATGACAGCGATACGCAGTATTTT
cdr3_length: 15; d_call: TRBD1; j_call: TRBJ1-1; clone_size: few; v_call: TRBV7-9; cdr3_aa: CASSVQDRPNTEAFF; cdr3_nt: TGTGCCAGCAGCGTCCAGGACAGGCCGAACACTGAAGCTTTCTTT
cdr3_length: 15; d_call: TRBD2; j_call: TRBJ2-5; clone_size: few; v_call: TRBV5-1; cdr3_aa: CASSPLAGGSETQYF; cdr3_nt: TGCGCCAGCAGCCCCCTAGCGGGGGGATCAGAGACCCAGTACTTC
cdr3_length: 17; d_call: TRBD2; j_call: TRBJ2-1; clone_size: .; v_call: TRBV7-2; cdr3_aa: CASSPPGPPREANEQFF; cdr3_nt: TGTGCCAGCAGCCCGCCAGGACCTCCGCGGGAGGCCAATGAGCAGTTCTTC
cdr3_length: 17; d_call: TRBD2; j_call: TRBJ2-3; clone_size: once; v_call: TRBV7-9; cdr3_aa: CASSPGTSGDHTDTQYF; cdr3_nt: TGTGCCAGCAGCCCTGGGACTAGCGGGGATCACACAGATACGCAGTATTTT
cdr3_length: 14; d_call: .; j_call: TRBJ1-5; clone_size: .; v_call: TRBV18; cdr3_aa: CASSPEHSVQPQHF; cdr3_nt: TGTGCCAGCTCACCTGAACATTCAGTTCAGCCCCAGCATTTT
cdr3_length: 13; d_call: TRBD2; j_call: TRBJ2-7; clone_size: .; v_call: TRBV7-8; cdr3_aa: CASSSTSEGEQYF; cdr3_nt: TGTGCCAGCAGCTCGACTAGCGAGGGCGAGCAGTACTTC
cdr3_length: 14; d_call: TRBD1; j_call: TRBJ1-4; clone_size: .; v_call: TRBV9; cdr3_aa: CASSGRDRSLKLFF; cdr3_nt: TGTGCCAGCAGCGGCCGGGACAGGAGCTTAAAACTGTTTTTT
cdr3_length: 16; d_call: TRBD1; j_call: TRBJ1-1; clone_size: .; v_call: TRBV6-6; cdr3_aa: CASKAGQGLLNTEAFF; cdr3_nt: TGTGCCAGCAAGGCGGGACAGGGGCTTCTGAACACTGAAGCTTTCTTT
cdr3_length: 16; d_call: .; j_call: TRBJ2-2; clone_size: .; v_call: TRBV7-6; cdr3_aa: CASSLDSGIYTGELFF; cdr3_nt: TGTGCCAGCAGCTTAGATTCCGGGATCTACACCGGGGAGCTGTTTTTT
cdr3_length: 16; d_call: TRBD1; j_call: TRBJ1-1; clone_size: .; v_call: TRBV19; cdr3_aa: CASSIQGTEVNTEAFF; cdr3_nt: TGTGCCAGTAGTATCCAGGGGACAGAAGTGAACACTGAAGCTTTCTTT
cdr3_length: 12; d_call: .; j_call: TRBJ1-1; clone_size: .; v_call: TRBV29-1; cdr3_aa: CSVYRANTEAFF; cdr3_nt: TGCAGCGTTTACAGGGCTAACACTGAAGCTTTCTTT
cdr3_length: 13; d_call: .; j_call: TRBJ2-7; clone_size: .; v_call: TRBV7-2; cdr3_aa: CASSFFKGAEQYF; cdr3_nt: TGTGCCAGCAGCTTCTTCAAAGGGGCCGAGCAGTACTTC
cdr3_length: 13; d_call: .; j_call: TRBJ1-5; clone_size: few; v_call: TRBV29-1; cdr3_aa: CSVAAASNQPQHF; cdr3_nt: TGCAGCGTTGCGGCGGCTAGCAATCAGCCCCAGCATTTT
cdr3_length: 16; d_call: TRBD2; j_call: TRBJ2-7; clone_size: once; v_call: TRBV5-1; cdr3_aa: CASSLGAGTSGSEQYF; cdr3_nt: TGCGCCAGCAGCTTGGGGGCCGGGACTAGCGGGAGCGAGCAGTACTTC
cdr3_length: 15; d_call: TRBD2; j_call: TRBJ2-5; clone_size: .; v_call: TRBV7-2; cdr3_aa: CASSSMRGAQETQYF; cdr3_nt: TGTGCCAGCAGCTCCATGCGGGGGGCTCAAGAGACCCAGTACTTC
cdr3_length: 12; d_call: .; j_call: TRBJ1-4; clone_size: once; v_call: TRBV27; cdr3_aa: CASSQLNEKLFF; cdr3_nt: TGTGCCAGCAGCCAACTCAATGAAAAACTGTTTTTT
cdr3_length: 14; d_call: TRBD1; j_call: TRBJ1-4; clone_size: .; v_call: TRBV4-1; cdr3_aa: CASSPDREAEKLFF; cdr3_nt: TGCGCCAGCAGCCCCGACAGGGAGGCTGAAAAACTGTTTTTT
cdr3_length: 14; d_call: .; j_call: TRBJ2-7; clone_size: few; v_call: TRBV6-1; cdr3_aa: CASNPVARYYEQYF; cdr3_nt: TGTGCCAGCAACCCGGTGGCGCGGTACTACGAGCAGTACTTC
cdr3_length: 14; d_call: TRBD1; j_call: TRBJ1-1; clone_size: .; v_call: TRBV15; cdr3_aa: CATSSRVTGAEAFF; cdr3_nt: TGTGCCACCAGCAGCCGCGTGACAGGGGCTGAAGCTTTCTTT
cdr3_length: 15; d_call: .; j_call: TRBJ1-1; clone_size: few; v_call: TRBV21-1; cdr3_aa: CASRQGRWGYTEAFF; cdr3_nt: TGTGCCAGCAGACAGGGGAGGTGGGGGTACACTGAAGCTTTCTTT
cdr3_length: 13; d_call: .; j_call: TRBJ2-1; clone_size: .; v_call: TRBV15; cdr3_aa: CATSRVGGRFWFF; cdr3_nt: TGTGCCACCAGCAGAGTTGGGGGCCGGTTTTGGTTCTTC
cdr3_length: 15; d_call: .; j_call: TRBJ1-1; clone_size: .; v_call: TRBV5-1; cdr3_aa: CASSWATGKRTEAFF; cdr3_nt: TGCGCCAGCAGCTGGGCAACAGGGAAACGCACTGAAGCTTTCTTT
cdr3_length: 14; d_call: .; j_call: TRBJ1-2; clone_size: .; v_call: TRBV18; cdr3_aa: CASSPLMGASGYTF; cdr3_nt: TGTGCCAGCTCACCCCTCATGGGGGCGTCTGGCTACACCTTC
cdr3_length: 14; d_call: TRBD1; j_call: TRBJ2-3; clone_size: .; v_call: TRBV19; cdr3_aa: CASRAGGGTDTQYF; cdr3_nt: TGTGCCAGTAGGGCAGGGGGAGGCACAGATACGCAGTATTTT
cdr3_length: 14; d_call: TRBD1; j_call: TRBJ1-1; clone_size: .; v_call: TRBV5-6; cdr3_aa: CASSLGQGISEAFF; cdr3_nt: TGTGCCAGCAGCTTGGGACAGGGAATATCTGAAGCTTTCTTT
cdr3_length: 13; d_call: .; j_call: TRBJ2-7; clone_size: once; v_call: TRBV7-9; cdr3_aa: CASSLEDSPEQYF; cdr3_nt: TGTGCCAGCAGCTTAGAGGACAGCCCCGAGCAGTACTTC
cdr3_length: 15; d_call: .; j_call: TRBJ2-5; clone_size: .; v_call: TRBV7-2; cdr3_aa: CASSLGAAYQETQYF; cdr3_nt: TGTGCCAGCAGCTTAGGAGCAGCGTACCAAGAGACCCAGTACTTC
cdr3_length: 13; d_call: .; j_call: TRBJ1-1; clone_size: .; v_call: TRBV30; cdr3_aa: CAWIGQLNTEAFF; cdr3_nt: TGTGCCTGGATAGGACAGCTGAACACTGAAGCTTTCTTT
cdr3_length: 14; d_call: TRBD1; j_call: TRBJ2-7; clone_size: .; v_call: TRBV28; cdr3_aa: CASSFPGTAVRQYF; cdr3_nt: TGTGCCAGCAGTTTCCCTGGGACAGCCGTGCGGCAGTACTTC